The 23 T cell receptor beta chains below were found in one sample sequenced in a study of blood T cell repertoires in COVID-19. Measured with immunoSEQ multiplex PCR; TCRdb has only the in-frame clones, and not every one. This repertoire shows 80,000 or so clones, approximately 78% found once; its top ten account for 8% to 13%. The sample comprised peripheral blood. These receptor sequences come from a man aged 55 to 70 with acute or convalescent COVID-19.

The genes are TRBV12-3 or TRBV12-4 and TRBJ1-1, with D perhaps matching TRBD1 (5 bases). V was shortened by 11 bases and J by 4 bases, with 11 bases between the two germline ends. The CDR3 is 11 residues long. CDR3 DNA: TGTGCCGGGGGGTCGGTCACTGAAGCTTTCTTT. Its protein is CAGGSVTEAFF.

The CDR3 nucleotides are TGTGCCAGCACCCGGGACAGGGATAATCCCCAGCATTTT. Residues: CASTRDRDNPQHF. The chain links TRBV6-5 to TRBJ1-5; 9 bases match TRBD1. In germline, CDR1 is MNHEY, CDR2 SVGAGI. The CDR3 length is 13 residues. Unmatched junction bases numbered 8, after V lost 7 bases and J lost 10 bases.

The chain uses TRBV9 and TRBJ1-6; 9 bases match TRBD1. This CDR3 is 15 amino acids long. Germline CDR1 reads SGDLS; CDR2 reads YYNGEE. Germline trimming cut 4 bases from V and 10 bases from J; bases unmatched to any gene: 9. CDR3 DNA sequence: TGTGCCAGCAGCCCTACAGGGGGCGTTTACTCACCCCTCCACTTT. Its protein is CASSPTGGVYSPLHF. The complete variable domain, with remaining parts taken from reference TRBV9 and TRBJ1-6, reads DSGVTQTPKHLITATGQRVTLRCSPRSGDLSVYWYQQSLDQGLQFLIQYYNGEERAKGNILERFSAQQFPDLHSELNLSSLELGDSALYFCASSPTGGVYSPLHFGNGTRLTVT.

The chain recombines TRBV2 with TRBJ2-2; TRBD1 might be the D (5 bases). This CDR3 has 14 amino acids. From germline, CDR1 is SNHLY and CDR2 FYNNEI. The germline V and J ends were trimmed by 10 bases and 0 bases, with 12 bases remaining between them. The CDR3 spells CATKTDANTGELFF. CDR3 sequence (DNA): TGTGCCACCAAGACAGACGCGAACACCGGGGAGCTGTTTTTT.

The gene calls are TRBV15 and TRBJ1-5, with unresolved D. Trimming left V 11 bases short and J 4 bases short, with 15 bases between. Germline CDR1 LNHNV, CDR2 YYDKDF (reference sequence). The CDR3 contains 13 residues. CDR3 coding DNA: TGTGCCCACCCGCAGGTCCATAATCAGCCCCAGCATTTT. Translating gives CAHPQVHNQPQHF. The variable domain in full, completed from reference TRBV15 and TRBJ1-5, reads DAMVIQNPRYQVTQFGKPVTLSCSQTLNHNVMYWYQQKSSQAPKLLFHYYDKDFNNEADTPDNFQSRRPNTSFCFLDIRSPGLGDTAMYLCAHPQVHNQPQHFGDGTRLSIL.

Only one count was recorded for this clone. CDR3 protein: CASRTDVGGGNTEAFF. The CDR3 coding sequence is TGTGCCAGCAGAACGGACGTAGGAGGAGGGAACACTGAAGCTTTCTTT. V is TRBV2 and J is TRBJ1-1; unclear D gene. With 6 bases removed from V and 1 base from J, the gap between germline ends came to 18 bases. CDR1 SNHLY and CDR2 FYNNEI come from the germline V gene. This CDR3 spans 16 amino acids.

V is TRBV4-3 and J is TRBJ2-1; D is undetermined. There are 15 residues in the CDR3. Deletions cut 1 base from V and 8 bases from J, with 15 bases between. Germline-derived CDR1 and CDR2 are LGHNA and YSLEER. CDR3 loop: CASSQVTLRTDEQFF. CDR3 DNA: TGCGCCAGCAGCCAAGTAACTCTTCGTACGGATGAGCAGTTCTTC.

The V gene is TRBV5-1, the J gene TRBJ1-6; 9 nucleotides align to TRBD1. The germline CDR1 and CDR2 sequences are SGHRS and YFSETQ. CDR3 size: 15 residues. With V trimmed by 4 bases and J by 10 bases, 9 bases remained unmatched. The CDR3 DNA reads as TGCGCCAGCAGCGAGGGACAGGGAGCCTTCTCACCCCTCCACTTT. It codes for CASSEGQGAFSPLHF. Full variable domain (missing parts from reference TRBV5-1 and TRBJ1-6): KAGVTQTPRYLIKTRGQQVTLSCSPISGHRSVSWYQQTPGQGLQFLFEYFSETQRNKGNFPGRFSGRQFSNSRSEMNVSTLELGDSALYLCASSEGQGAFSPLHFGNGTRLTVT.

The chain uses TRBV30 and TRBJ1-1; 9 bases fit TRBD1. The CDR3 totals 12 residues. V lost 5 bases and J lost 11; bases outside the gene matches: 9. Per germline, CDR1 GTSNPN and CDR2 SVGIG (reference sequence). CDR3 in DNA: TGTGCCTGGGGACAGGGGTCCCTCGGGGCTTTCTTT. This gives the protein CAWGQGSLGAFF.

The chain has TRBV4-3 and TRBJ1-2, with TRBD1 matching 7 bases. From germline, CDR1 is LGHNA and CDR2 YSLEER. This CDR3 contains 15 residues. The V segment lost 4 bases and the J segment 7 bases; nucleotides outside the gene matches: 12. CDR3: CASSLAATGTGGYTF. The CDR3 DNA is TGCGCCAGCAGCCTAGCCGCGACAGGGACGGGTGGCTACACCTTC.

This rearrangement joins TRBV9 to TRBJ2-2; the D gene is possibly TRBD1 (6 bases). Germline CDR1 is SGDLS and CDR2 is YYNGEE. There are 12 residues in the CDR3. V was cut by 5 bases and J by 5 bases, with 7 bases left in between. The CDR3 DNA sequence: TGTGCCAGCAGAGGGACAACCGGGGAGCTGTTTTTT. As protein: CASRGTTGELFF.

This clone showed up just once. The J gene is TRBJ2-3, the V gene TRBV9, with unresolved D. The V gene's germline CDR1 is SGDLS and CDR2 YYNGEE. Deletions cut 4 bases from V and 4 bases from J, with 16 bases between. This CDR3 has 15 amino acids. The CDR3 DNA sequence: TGTGCCAGCAGCCCAGCTGTCCGGAGCGCAGATACGCAGTATTTT. It encodes CASSPAVRSADTQYF.

The chain has TRBV4-3 and TRBJ2-2; TRBD1 matches at 8 bases. The CDR3 is 17 amino acids. Trimming took 0 bases from V and 4 from J; bases not matched to a gene: 7. The V gene's germline CDR1 is LGHNA and CDR2 YSLEER. The CDR3 loop reads CASSQDRQGAGTGELFF. CDR3 DNA: TGCGCCAGCAGCCAAGATCGGCAGGGGGCGGGCACCGGGGAGCTGTTTTTT.

This clone was counted once. The chain links TRBV4-2 to TRBJ1-6; D uncertain. CDR1 is LGHNA, CDR2 YNFKEQ, per germline. The CDR3 consists of 15 residues. V gave up 0 bases and J gave up 10 bases, with 13 bases separating them. CDR3: CASSQEGARGSPLHF. CDR3 coding DNA: TGTGCCAGCAGCCAAGAGGGAGCCCGCGGCTCACCCCTCCACTTT.

This clone came up a few times. The chain uses TRBV6-5 and TRBJ1-2; TRBD1 might be the D (5 bases). CDR3 length: 15 residues. CDR1 and CDR2 (germline): MNHEY, SVGAGI. V lost 2 bases to trimming and J lost 4 bases, with 14 bases between them. In DNA, the CDR3 is TGTGCCAGCAGTTACACCCGTAGCAGGGCCTATGGCTACACCTTC. Amino acids: CASSYTRSRAYGYTF.

This clone appeared once. The gene calls are TRBV7-6 and TRBJ1-2, with TRBD1 matching over 9 bases. With 5 bases clipped from V and 3 bases from J, the junction kept 7 bases outside the gene matches. The CDR3 has 15 amino acids. Germline lookup yields CDR1 SGHVS and CDR2 FNYEAQ. CDR3 nucleotides: TGTGCCAGCAGCCTGGGACAGGGAATTGACTATGGCTACACCTTC. This translates into CASSLGQGIDYGYTF.

The rearrangement joins TRBV25-1 to TRBJ2-1, with 8 bases that match TRBD2. Germline trimming cut 4 bases from V and 8 bases from J; bases unmatched to any gene: 7. Germline CDR1 and CDR2: MGHDK and SYGVNS. There are 14 residues in the CDR3. The CDR3 region is CASSARGGRYEQFF. The DNA of the CDR3 is TGTGCCAGCAGTGCTCGGGGGGGACGGTATGAGCAGTTCTTC.

The chain has TRBV29-1 and TRBJ2-1; the D gene is possibly TRBD1 (6 bases). The CDR3 is 14 residues long. In germline, CDR1 is SQVTM, CDR2 ANQGSEA. Trimming left V 6 bases short and J 11 bases short, with 23 bases between. The CDR3 loop is CSVGETGGGNQQFF. The CDR3 DNA reads TGCAGCGTGGGCGAGACAGGTGGGGGAAATCAGCAGTTCTTC.

J is TRBJ1-1 and V is TRBV6-5; 7 nucleotides line up with TRBD1. From germline, CDR1 is MNHEY and CDR2 SVGAGI. The length of the CDR3 is 16 residues. V lost 4 bases to trimming and J lost 3 bases; unmatched junction nucleotides: 11. CDR3 sequence: CASSLGPGQQYTEAFF. The CDR3 DNA follows: TGTGCCAGCAGTTTGGGGCCGGGACAGCAATACACTGAAGCTTTCTTT.

The chain has TRBV5-1 and TRBJ2-6, with D possibly TRBD1 on 5 matching bases. Germline CDR1 SGHRS, CDR2 YFSETQ. Between the trimmed V and J ends, which lost 4 bases and 3 bases, there was a span of 14 bases. The CDR3 has 16 amino acids. The CDR3 protein is CASSPPTADGANVLTF. CDR3 coding DNA: TGCGCCAGCAGCCCACCGACAGCTGATGGGGCCAACGTCCTGACTTTC.

About this clone: One end of the junction fails to match germline, which may point to a read error. The V call is TRBV27, the J call TRBJ1-1; maybe TRBD1 (5 bases). CDR1 and CDR2 from the germline V gene are MNHEY and SMNVEV (reference sequence). The CDR3 is 13 amino acids. Here the CDR3 DNA reads TGTGCCAGCAGTTTATCGATTTCGGCCCCGGGGGTCTTT. Translating it yields CASSLSISAPGVF.

The table lists this clone with a few counts. The CDR3 nucleotides read TGTGCCAGCAGCCCCCATGGCACTAGCGGGAACAATGAGCAGTTCTTC. It codes for CASSPHGTSGNNEQFF. The chain couples TRBV7-2 to TRBJ2-1; TRBD2 matches at 10 bases. The junction had 9 bases not matched to a gene; V was cut back by 5 bases and J by 5 bases. The CDR3 sequence is 16 residues long. Per the germline V gene, CDR1 is SGHTA and CDR2 is FQGNSA.

This chain joins TRBV5-1 and TRBJ2-7; 10 nucleotides match TRBD1. Germline V gene sequence: CDR1 SGHRS, CDR2 YFSETQ. This CDR3 region has 13 residues. V dropped 4 bases and J dropped 6; count of bases not matched to a gene: 4. The CDR3 DNA is TGCGCCAGCAGCCTAGGACAGGGGGGCGAGCAGTACTTC. Protein: CASSLGQGGEQYF.